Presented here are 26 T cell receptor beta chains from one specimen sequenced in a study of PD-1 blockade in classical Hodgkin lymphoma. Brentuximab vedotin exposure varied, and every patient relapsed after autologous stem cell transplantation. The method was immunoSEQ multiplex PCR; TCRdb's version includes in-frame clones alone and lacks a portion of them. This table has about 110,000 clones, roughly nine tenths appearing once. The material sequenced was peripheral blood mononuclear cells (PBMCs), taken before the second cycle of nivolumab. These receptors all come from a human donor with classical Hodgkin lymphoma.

The CDR3 coding sequence is TGTGCCAGCAGCGTAGGAGGAGTGAACACTGAAGCTTTCTTT. Protein product: CASSVGGVNTEAFF. The gene calls are TRBV9 and TRBJ1-1; no clear D gene. CDR1 SGDLS and CDR2 YYNGEE come from the germline V gene. The CDR3 is 14 amino acids. V lost 0 bases and J lost 0, with 6 bases in between.

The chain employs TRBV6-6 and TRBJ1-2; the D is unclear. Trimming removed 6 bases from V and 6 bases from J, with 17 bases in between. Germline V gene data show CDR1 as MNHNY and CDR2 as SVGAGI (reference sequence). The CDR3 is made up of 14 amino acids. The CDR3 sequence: CASSPTQPGHGYTF. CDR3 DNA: TGTGCCAGCAGCCCGACCCAGCCAGGACATGGCTACACCTTC.

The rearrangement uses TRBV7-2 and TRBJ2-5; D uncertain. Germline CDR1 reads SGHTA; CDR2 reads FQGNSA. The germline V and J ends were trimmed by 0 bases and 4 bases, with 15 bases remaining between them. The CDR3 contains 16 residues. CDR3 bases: TGTGCCAGCAGCTTAGCGAAACAGCCTCGGCGAGAGACCCAGTACTTC. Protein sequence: CASSLAKQPRRETQYF.

The DNA for the CDR3 is TGTGCCAGCAGTTACACCGCTAGTGCCCCCGGCAATGAGCAGTTCTTC. Its translation: CASSYTASAPGNEQFF. The chain is built from TRBV6-5 and TRBJ2-1; D unclear. The CDR3 is 16 residues long. Per germline, CDR1 MNHEY and CDR2 SVGAGI. The V and J ends lost 2 bases and 6 bases respectively, with 17 bases between them.

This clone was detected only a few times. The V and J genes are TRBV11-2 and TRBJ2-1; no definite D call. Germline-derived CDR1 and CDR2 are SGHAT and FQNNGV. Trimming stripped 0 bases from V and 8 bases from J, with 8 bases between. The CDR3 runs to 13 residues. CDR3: CASSLDMNDEQFF. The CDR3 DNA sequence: TGTGCCAGCAGCTTAGATATGAATGATGAGCAGTTCTTC.

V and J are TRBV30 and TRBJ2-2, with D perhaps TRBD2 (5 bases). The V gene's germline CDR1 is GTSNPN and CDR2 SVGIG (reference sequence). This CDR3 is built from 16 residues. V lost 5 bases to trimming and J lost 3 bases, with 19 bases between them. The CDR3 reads CAWSLGGAGYTGELFF. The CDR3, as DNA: TGTGCCTGGTCTTTAGGAGGCGCCGGTTACACCGGGGAGCTGTTTTTT.

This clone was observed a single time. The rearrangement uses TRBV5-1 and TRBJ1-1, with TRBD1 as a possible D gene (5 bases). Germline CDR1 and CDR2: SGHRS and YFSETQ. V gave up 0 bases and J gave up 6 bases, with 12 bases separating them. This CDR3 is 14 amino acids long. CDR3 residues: CASSLEEGFSEAFF. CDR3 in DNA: TGCGCCAGCAGCTTGGAAGAGGGGTTCTCTGAAGCTTTCTTT.

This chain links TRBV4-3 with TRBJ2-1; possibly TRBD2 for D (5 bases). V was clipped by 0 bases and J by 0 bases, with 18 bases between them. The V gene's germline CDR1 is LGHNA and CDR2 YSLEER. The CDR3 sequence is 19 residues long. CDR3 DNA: TGCGCCAGCAGCCAAGAAATCGGTCTAGCCGGAAGCTCCTACAATGAGCAGTTCTTC. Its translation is CASSQEIGLAGSSYNEQFF.

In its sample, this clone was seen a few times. The CDR3 loop is CASSLSGANVLTF. The CDR3 nucleotides are TGTGCCAGCAGCCTATCTGGGGCCAACGTCCTGACTTTC. This chain uses TRBV6-5 with TRBJ2-6; unclear D gene. Germline CDR1 MNHEY, CDR2 SVGAGI. V lost 6 bases and J 1 base, leaving 4 bases between the germline ends. CDR3 size: 13 residues.

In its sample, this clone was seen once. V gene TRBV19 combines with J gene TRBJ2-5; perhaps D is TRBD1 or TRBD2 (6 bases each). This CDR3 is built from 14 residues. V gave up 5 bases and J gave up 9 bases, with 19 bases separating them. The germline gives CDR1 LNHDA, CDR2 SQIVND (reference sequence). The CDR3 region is CASSETGGGLAQYF. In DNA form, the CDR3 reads TGTGCCAGTAGTGAGACCGGAGGGGGATTGGCCCAGTACTTC.

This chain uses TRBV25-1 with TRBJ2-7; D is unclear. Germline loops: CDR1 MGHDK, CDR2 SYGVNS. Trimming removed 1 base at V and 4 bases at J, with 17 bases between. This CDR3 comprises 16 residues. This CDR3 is CASSESCYRGIYEQYF. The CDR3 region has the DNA TGTGCCAGCAGTGAATCTTGCTACCGCGGAATTTACGAGCAGTACTTC.

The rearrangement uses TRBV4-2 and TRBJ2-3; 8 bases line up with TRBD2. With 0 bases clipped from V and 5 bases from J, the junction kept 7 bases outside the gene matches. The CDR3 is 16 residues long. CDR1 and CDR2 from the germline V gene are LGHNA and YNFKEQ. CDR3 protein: CASSQEPGRAGDTQYF. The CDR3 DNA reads TGTGCCAGCAGCCAAGAACCCGGGAGGGCAGGAGATACGCAGTATTTT.

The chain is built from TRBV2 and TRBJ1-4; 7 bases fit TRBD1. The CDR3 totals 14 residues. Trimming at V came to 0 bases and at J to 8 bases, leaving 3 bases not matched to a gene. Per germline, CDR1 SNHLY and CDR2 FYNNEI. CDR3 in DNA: TGTGCCAGCAGTGAAGCGGAGACAGGGGAAAAACTGTTTTTT. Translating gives CASSEAETGEKLFF.

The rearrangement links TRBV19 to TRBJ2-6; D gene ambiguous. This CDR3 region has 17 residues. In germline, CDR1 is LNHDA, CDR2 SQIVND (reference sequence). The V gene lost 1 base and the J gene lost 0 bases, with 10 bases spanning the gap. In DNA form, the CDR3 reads TGTGCCAGTAGTATAGCCCTCATAAACTCTGGGGCCAACGTCCTGACTTTC. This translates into CASSIALINSGANVLTF.

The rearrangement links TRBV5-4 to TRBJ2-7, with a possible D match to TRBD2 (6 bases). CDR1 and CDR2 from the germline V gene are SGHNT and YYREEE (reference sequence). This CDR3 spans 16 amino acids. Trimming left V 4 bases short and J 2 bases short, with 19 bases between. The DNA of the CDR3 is TGTGCCAGCAGCCCGGAGGGTCAGGGCAAACCCTACGAGCAGTACTTC. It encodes CASSPEGQGKPYEQYF.

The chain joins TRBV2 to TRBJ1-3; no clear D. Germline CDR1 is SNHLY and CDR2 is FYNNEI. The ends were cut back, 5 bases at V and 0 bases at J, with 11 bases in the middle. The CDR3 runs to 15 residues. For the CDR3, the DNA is TGTGCCAGCAGTCTTGGTGACTCCTCTGGAAACACCATATATTTT. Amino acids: CASSLGDSSGNTIYF.

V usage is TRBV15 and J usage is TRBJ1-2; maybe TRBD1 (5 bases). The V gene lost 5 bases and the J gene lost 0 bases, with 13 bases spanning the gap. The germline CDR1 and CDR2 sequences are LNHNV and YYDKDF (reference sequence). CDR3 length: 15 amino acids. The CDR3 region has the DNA TGTGCCACCAGCCAGGGAGTACCGACTAACTATGGCTACACCTTC. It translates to CATSQGVPTNYGYTF.

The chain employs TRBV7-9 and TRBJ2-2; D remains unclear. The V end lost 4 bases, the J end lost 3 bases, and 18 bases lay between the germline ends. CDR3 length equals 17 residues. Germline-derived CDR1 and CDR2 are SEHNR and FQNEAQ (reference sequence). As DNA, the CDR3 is TGTGCCAGCAGCTCGCACCTAGTCGTTTGGGACACCGGGGAGCTGTTTTTT. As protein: CASSSHLVVWDTGELFF.

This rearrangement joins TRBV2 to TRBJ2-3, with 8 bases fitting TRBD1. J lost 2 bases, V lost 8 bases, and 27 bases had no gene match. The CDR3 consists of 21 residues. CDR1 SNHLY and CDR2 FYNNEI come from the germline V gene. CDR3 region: CASSGEPGLTGDPFNTDTQYF. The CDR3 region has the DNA TGTGCCAGCTCGGGGGAGCCGGGTCTGACAGGGGACCCATTTAACACAGATACGCAGTATTTT.

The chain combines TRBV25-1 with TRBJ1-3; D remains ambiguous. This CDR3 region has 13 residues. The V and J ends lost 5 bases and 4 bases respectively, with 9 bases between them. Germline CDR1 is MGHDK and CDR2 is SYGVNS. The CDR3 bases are TGTGCCAGCAGTCGGGCTTCGGGAAACACCATATATTTT. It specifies CASSRASGNTIYF.

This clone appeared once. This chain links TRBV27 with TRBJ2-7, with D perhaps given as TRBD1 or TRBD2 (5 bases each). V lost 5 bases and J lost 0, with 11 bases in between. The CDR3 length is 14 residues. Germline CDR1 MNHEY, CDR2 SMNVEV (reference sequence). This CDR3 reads CASSLAGSSYEQYF. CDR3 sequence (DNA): TGTGCCAGCAGTCTTGCAGGGAGCTCCTACGAGCAGTACTTC.

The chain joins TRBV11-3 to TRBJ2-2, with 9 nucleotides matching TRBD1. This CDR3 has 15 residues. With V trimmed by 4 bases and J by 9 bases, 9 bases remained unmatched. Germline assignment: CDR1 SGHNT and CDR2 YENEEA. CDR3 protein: CASSSGTGKIRELFF. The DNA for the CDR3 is TGTGCCAGCAGCTCCGGGACAGGGAAAATCAGGGAGCTGTTTTTT.

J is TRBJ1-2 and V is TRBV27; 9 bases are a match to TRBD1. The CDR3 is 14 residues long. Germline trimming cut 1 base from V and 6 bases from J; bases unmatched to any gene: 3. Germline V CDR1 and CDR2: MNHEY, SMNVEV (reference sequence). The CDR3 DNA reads TGTGCCAGCAGTTTATTACAGGGGGCGCATGGCTACACCTTC. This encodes CASSLLQGAHGYTF.

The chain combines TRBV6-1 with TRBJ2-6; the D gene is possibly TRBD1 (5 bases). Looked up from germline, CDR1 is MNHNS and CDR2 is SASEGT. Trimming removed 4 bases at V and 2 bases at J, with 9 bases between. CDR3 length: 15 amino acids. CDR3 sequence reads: CASSGDRAGANVLTF. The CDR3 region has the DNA TGTGCCAGCAGTGGCGACAGAGCTGGGGCCAACGTCCTGACTTTC.

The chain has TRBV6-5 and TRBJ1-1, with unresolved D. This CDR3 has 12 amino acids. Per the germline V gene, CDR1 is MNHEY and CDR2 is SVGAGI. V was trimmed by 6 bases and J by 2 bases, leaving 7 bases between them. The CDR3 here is CASSAANTEAFF. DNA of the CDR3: TGTGCCAGCAGCGCGGCAAACACTGAAGCTTTCTTT.

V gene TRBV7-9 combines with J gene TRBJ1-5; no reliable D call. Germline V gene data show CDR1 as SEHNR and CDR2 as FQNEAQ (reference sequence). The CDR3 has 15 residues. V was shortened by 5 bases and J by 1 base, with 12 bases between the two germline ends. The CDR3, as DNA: TGTGCCAGCAGCATAGAAGGACGAAGCAATCAGCCCCAGCATTTT. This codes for CASSIEGRSNQPQHF.